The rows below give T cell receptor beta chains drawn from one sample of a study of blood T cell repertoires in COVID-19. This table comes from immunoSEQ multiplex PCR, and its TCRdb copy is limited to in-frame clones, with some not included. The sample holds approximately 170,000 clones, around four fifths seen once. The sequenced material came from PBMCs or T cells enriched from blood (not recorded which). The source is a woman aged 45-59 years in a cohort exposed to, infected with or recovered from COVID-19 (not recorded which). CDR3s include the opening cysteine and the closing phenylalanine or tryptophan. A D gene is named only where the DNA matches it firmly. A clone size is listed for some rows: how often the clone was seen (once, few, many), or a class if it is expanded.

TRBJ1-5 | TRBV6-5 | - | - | TGTGCCAGCAGACGACGGGGACAGCCCCAGCATTTT | CASRRRGQPQHF
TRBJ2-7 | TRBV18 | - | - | TGTGCCAGCTCACCAGAGATCAGGGAGCGGGTGTCCGAGCAGTACTTC | CASSPEIRERVSEQYF
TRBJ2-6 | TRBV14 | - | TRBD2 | TGTGCCAGCAGCCAATCTAGCGGGGGGGCCCTCTTCGGGGCCAACGTCCTGACTTTC | CASSQSSGGALFGANVLTF
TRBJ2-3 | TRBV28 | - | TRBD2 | TGTGCCAGCAGTACGGGACTAGCGGGACCAGATACGCAGTATTTT | CASSTGLAGPDTQYF
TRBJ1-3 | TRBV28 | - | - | TGTGCCAGCAGTTCGGGTACAGGGTACTCTGGAAACACCATATATTTT | CASSSGTGYSGNTIYF
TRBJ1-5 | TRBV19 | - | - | TGTGCCAGTAGCGCAGGGGAGCAGGGGAGGCCCCAGCATTTT | CASSAGEQGRPQHF
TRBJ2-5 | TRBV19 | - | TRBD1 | TGTGCCAGTCGACGCCGGGACAGGGAAGAGACCCAGTACTTC | CASRRRDREETQYF
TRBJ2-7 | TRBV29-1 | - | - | TGCAGCGTTTCACAGGACTACGAGCAGTACTTC | CSVSQDYEQYF
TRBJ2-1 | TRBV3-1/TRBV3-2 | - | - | TGTGCCAGCAGCCAAGAAATCCTAGTGTCCTACAATGAGCAGTTCTTC | CASSQEILVSYNEQFF
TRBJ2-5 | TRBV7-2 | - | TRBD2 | TGTGCCAGCAGCTCCTACCTAGCGGGGGGCGGGAATTCAGTGGAGACCCAGTACTTC | CASSSYLAGGGNSVETQYF
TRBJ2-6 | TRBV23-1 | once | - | TGCGCCAGCACCCCTCCTATAGGACAGCGCTCTGGGGCCAACGTCCTGACTTTC | CASTPPIGQRSGANVLTF
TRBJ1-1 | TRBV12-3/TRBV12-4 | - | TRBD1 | TGTGCCAGCATGGGACAGGTGAACACTGAAGCTTTCTTT | CASMGQVNTEAFF
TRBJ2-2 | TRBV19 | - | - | TGTGCCAGTAGATCGGGGGGACAAAACACCGGGGAGCTGTTTTTT | CASRSGGQNTGELFF
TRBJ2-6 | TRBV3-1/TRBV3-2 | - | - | TGTGCCAGCAGCCAAGGTGCAGCTGGGGCCAACGTCCTGACTTTC | CASSQGAAGANVLTF
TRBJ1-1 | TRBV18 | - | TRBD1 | TGTGCCAGCTCACCATCTCACAGGACAGGGATGAACACTGAAGCTTTCTTT | CASSPSHRTGMNTEAFF
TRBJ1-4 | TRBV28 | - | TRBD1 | TGTGCCAGCAGTTTAGGACAGGGTTTTAATGAAAAACTGTTTTTT | CASSLGQGFNEKLFF
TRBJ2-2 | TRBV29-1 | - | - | TGCAGCGTCCGGGCACAGGTACTTCACGCGAACACCGGGGAGCTGTTTTTT | CSVRAQVLHANTGELFF
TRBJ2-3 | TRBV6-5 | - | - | TGTGCCAGTAGCCGGGATATAGGCCTTCATACGCAGTATTTT | CASSRDIGLHTQYF
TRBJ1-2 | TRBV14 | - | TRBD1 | TGTGCCAGCAGCCGGGACAGCAACCCCTTGGGCGGCTACACCTTC | CASSRDSNPLGGYTF
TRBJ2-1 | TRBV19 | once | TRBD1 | TGTGCCAGTAGTATATCGTTCTGGACAGGGGGTCTCAATGAGCAGTTCTTC | CASSISFWTGGLNEQFF
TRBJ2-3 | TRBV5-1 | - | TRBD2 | TGCGCCAGCAGCTCCGGACTAGCGGGAGTTCGAGATACGCAGTATTTT | CASSSGLAGVRDTQYF
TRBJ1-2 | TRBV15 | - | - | TGTGCCACCAGCCGCGGGGCCTGGGGCGGCTACACCTTC | CATSRGAWGGYTF
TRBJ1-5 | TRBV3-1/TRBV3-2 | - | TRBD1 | TGTGCCAGCAGCCAGGGAGAGGGGGCCAGCAATCAGCCCCAGCATTTT | CASSQGEGASNQPQHF
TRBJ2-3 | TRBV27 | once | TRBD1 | TGTGCCAGCAGTTTGGGACAGGTGCCAGATACGCAGTATTTT | CASSLGQVPDTQYF
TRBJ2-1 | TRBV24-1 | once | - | TGTGCCACCAGTGGGGAAACAGGGACCAATGAGCAGTTCTTC | CATSGETGTNEQFF